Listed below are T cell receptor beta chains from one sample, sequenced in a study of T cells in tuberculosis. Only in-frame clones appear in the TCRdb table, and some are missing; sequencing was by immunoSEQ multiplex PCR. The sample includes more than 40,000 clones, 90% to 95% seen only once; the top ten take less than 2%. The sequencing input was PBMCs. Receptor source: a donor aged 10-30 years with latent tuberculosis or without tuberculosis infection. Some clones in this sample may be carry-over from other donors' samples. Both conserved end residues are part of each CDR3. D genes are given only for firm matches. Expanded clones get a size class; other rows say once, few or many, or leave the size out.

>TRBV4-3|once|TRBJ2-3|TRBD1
TGCGCCAGCAGCCACTCTTCAGGGGGAAGCACAGATACGCAGTATTTT
CASSHSSGGSTDTQYF
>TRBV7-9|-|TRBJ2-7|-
TGTGCCAGCAGCCCGGACAGTTCCCCCTACGAGCAGTACTTC
CASSPDSSPYEQYF
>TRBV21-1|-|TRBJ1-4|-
TGTGCCAGCAGCAACGGGGACAGGGTAGGGGATGAAAAACTGTTTTTT
CASSNGDRVGDEKLFF
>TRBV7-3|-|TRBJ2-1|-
TGTGCCAGCACCTCGGGATTGGGGAATGAGCAGTTCTTC
CASTSGLGNEQFF
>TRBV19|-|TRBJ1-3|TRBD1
TGTGCCACCAATGACAGGGGCTCTGGAAACACCATATATTTT
CATNDRGSGNTIYF
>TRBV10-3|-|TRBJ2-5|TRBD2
TGTGCCATCAGTGAGTCTATGCCGGGACTAGCGGAACAAGAGACCCAGTACTTC
CAISESMPGLAEQETQYF
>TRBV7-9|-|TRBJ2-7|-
TGTGCCAGCAGCTTAATATCAAGGGGCGACTCCTACGAGCAGTACTTC
CASSLISRGDSYEQYF
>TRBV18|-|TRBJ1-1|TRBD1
TGTGCCAGCTCAGCACTCTCGACAGGGCAAAACACTGAAGCTTTCTTT
CASSALSTGQNTEAFF
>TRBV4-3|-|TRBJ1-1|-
TGCGCCAGCAGCCTCGGGATGGGAGGGACTGAAGCTTTCTTT
CASSLGMGGTEAFF
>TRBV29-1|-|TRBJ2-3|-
TGCAGCGTTGTTGGTGGAGGCCGTAGCACAGATACGCAGTATTTT
CSVVGGGRSTDTQYF
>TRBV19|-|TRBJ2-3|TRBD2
TGTGCCAGTAGTATAACTAGCGGAAGCACAGATACGCAGTATTTT
CASSITSGSTDTQYF
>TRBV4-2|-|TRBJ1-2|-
TGTGCCAGCAGCCAAGAGTGGGCAGCATCTAACTATGGCTACACCTTC
CASSQEWAASNYGYTF
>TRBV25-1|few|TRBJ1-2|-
TGTGCCAGCAGTCACACAGGGAGTGGCTACACCTTC
CASSHTGSGYTF
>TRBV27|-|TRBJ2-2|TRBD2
TGTGCCAGCAGCCTACTAGCGGGAGGGTCCTCGGACGGGGAGCTGTTTTTT
CASSLLAGGSSDGELFF
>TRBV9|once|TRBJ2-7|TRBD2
TGTGCCAGCAGCGAGAGCGGGAGGGCCTACGAGCAGTACTTC
CASSESGRAYEQYF
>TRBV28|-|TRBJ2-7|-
TGTGCCAGCAGTTTAAGATGGACAGAGGCCTACGAGCAGTACTTC
CASSLRWTEAYEQYF
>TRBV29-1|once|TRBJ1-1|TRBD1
TGCAGCGTTCTGAGACAGGGGAACACTGAAGCTTTCTTT
CSVLRQGNTEAFF
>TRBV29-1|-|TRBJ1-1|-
TGCAGCGCACAGGGAGGGTCAAACACTGAAGCTTTCTTT
CSAQGGSNTEAFF
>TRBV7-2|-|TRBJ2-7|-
TGTGCCAGCAGCTTGAGACAGGCCCCCTACGAGCAGTACTTC
CASSLRQAPYEQYF
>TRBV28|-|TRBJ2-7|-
TGTGCCAGCAGTTTAGCGCAACGAAGCTCCTACGAGCAGTACTTC
CASSLAQRSSYEQYF
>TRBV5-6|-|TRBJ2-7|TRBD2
TGTGCCAGCAGCTTTGGCGGGAGTTCCTACGAGCAGTACTTC
CASSFGGSSYEQYF
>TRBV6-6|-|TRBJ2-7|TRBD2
TGTGCCAGCAGTTACCCCGGACTAGCGGGAGTTGAGCAGTACTTC
CASSYPGLAGVEQYF
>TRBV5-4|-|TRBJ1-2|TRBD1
TGTGCCAGCAGGCCTTCCTCAGGGGGGTCCTTTGGCTACACCTTC
CASRPSSGGSFGYTF
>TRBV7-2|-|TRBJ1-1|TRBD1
TGTGCCAGCAGCCGACAGGGACGGATGAACACTGAAGCTTTCTTT
CASSRQGRMNTEAFF
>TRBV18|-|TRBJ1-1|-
TGTGCCAGCTCACCACCGTTGGTCACTCCCGGGAACACTGAAGCTTTCTTT
CASSPPLVTPGNTEAFF
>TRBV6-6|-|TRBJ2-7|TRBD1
TGTGCCAGCAGCCCCGGGACAGGGTACTCCTACGAGCAGTACTTC
CASSPGTGYSYEQYF
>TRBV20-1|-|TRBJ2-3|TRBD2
TGCAGTGGAAAACTAGCGGATACGCAGTATTTT
CSGKLADTQYF
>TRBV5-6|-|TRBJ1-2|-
TGTGCCAGCAGCTCAATTACAGGGAGCTACACCTTC
CASSSITGSYTF
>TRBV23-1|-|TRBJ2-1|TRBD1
TGCGCCAGCAGTCAATCGGCCTCTATAGACAGGGCTGGTGTTTATGATGAGCAGTTCTTC
CASSQSASIDRAGVYDEQFF
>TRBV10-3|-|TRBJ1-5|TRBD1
TGTGCCATCAGTGAGGACAGGGGCAATCAGCCCCAGCATTTT
CAISEDRGNQPQHF
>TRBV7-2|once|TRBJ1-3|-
TGTGCCAGCAGCTTAGCGCAGAATAGCCCCACTCGAAACACCATATATTTT
CASSLAQNSPTRNTIYF
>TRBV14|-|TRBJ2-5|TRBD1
TGTGCCAGCAGCCAAGTCGCCAGGGGGGAGACCCAGTACTTC
CASSQVARGETQYF
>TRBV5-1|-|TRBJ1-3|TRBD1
TGCGCCAGCAGCACCCAGGGGGGACAAGGAAACACCATATATTTT
CASSTQGGQGNTIYF
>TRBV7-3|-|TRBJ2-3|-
TGTGCCAGCAGCTTAACACTGAGCGCCCCCGATACGCAGTATTTT
CASSLTLSAPDTQYF
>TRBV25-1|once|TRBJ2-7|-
TGTGCCAGCAGTTCTTCTCGAGACAGCTCCTACGAGCAGTACTTC
CASSSSRDSSYEQYF
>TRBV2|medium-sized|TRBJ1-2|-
TGTGCCAGCAGTTCCACAGCCAACTATGGCTACACCTTC
CASSSTANYGYTF
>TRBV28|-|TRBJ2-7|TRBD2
TGTGCCAGCAGTCCCTACGGTAGCGGGAGAAGAAACGAGCAGTACTTC
CASSPYGSGRRNEQYF
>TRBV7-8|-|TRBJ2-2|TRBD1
TGTGCCAGCAGCTTACAGGGGGCTACCGGGGAGCTGTTTTTT
CASSLQGATGELFF
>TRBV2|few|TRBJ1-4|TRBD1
TGTGCCAGCAGGCAGGGGGCGAATGAAAAACTGTTTTTT
CASRQGANEKLFF
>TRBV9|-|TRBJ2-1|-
TGTGCCAGCAGCGACGAGCACTACAATGAGCAGTTCTTC
CASSDEHYNEQFF
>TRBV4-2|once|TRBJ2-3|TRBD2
TGTGCCAGCAGCCAGCTAGCGGGAGAGGTAGATACGCAGTATTTT
CASSQLAGEVDTQYF
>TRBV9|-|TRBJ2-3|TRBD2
TGTGCCAGCAGCCCGGGACTAGCGGGATGGCGGGGCACAGATACGCAGTATTTT
CASSPGLAGWRGTDTQYF
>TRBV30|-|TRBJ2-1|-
TGTGCCTGGAGTATGGACAGTTACAATGAGCAGTTCTTC
CAWSMDSYNEQFF
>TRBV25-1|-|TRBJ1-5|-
TGTGCCAGCGGACCCTCGGGACTGCCCAATCAGCCCCAGCATTTT
CASGPSGLPNQPQHF
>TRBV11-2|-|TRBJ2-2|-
TGTGCCAGCAGCTATGGCCCGGACAGTATTAACACCGGGGAGCTGTTTTTT
CASSYGPDSINTGELFF